These 5 T cell receptor beta chains share one sample of origin, sequenced in a study of regulatory T cells in long-lasting Graves disease. Building the TCR beta libraries relied on iRepertoire HTBI primers, and CDR3 regions underwent Arm-PCR. Via MiXCR, TCRdb re-called the multiplex PCR reads, giving one row per CDR3 protein. Seen here are around 400,000 distinct CDR3 sequences, around a fifth observed once, and the top ten hold 13% to 15%. Time point given: persistent/refractory GD, antithyroid drugs over 5 years with positive TRAb. From RNA extracted from PBMCs, the TCR library was made. The sample here was peripheral blood mononuclear cells (PBMCs), taken when the disease was refractory, from a patient treated with antithyroid drugs. These receptors were obtained from a female donor with Graves disease.

This clonotype was picked up many times. This sequence joins TRBV27 and TRBJ1-2; D call uncertain. Looked up from germline, CDR1 is MNHEY and CDR2 is SMNVEV (reference sequence). This CDR3 spans 14 amino acids. Trimming took 3 bases from V and 3 from J, leaving 11 bases between them. CDR3 amino acids: CASSLYGPYYGYTF. In DNA form, the CDR3 reads TGTGCCAGCAGTTTGTACGGACCCTACTATGGCTACACCTTC.

This clonotype was counted many times. The gene calls are TRBV5-1 and TRBJ1-5, with D unresolved. Germline V lookup: CDR1 SGHRS, CDR2 YFSETQ. Trimming stripped 5 bases from V and 3 bases from J, with 18 bases between. The CDR3 runs 16 residues. The CDR3 DNA reads as TGCGCCAGCAGGGAGGGCGATCCAATTCTCAATCAGCCCCAGCATTTT. This translates into CASREGDPILNQPQHF.

The genes are TRBV7-9 and TRBJ1-6; D ambiguous. V lost 5 bases, J lost 9 bases, and 11 bases lay in between. Germline CDR1 and CDR2: SEHNR and FQNEAQ (reference sequence). The CDR3 contains 13 residues. The CDR3 here is CASSTDGLSPLHF. Written as DNA, the CDR3 is TGTGCCAGCAGCACCGATGGACTTTCACCCCTCCACTTT.

In this sample, this clonotype turned up many times. The chain joins TRBV20-1 to TRBJ2-7; TRBD2 is a possible D gene (5 bases). Germline V gene lookup returns CDR1 DFQATT and CDR2 SNEGSKA (reference sequence). The CDR3 loop spans 13 amino acids. V was clipped by 3 bases and J by 0 bases, with 9 bases between them. This CDR3 reads CSASGESSYEQYF. Here the CDR3 DNA reads TGCAGTGCTAGCGGGGAGAGCTCCTACGAGCAGTACTTC.

This clonotype was seen repeatedly, ten times or more. The chain joins TRBV2 to TRBJ2-7; D unclear. Trimming left V 5 bases short and J 0 bases short, with 8 bases between. Looked up from germline, CDR1 is SNHLY and CDR2 is FYNNEI. The length of the CDR3 is 13 residues. CDR3 sequence reads: CASSPPASYEQYF. CDR3 coding DNA: TGTGCCAGCAGTCCCCCAGCCTCCTACGAGCAGTACTTC.